The present T cell receptor (beta chain) was sequenced within a study of glioma-infiltrating T cells. Study-wide results and limits: Non-neoplastic patients had below-expected tissue-blood divergence, while all gliomas exceeded expectation.

The CDR3 covers 14 residues. Germline CDR1 DFQATT, CDR2 SNEGSKA (reference sequence). V was cut by 1 base and J by 4 bases, with 14 bases left in between. TCR alpha and beta CDR3 regions were amplified from RNA using iRepertoire nested multiplex PCR. TCRdb recomputed calls from the multiplex PCR reads with MiXCR, one row per CDR3 protein. The table shows 85,000 to 110,000 distinct CDR3 sequences, with around 28% occurring only once. Of note for this clonotype: Its antigen is as yet unknown. One base away lies a much larger clone, so this may be a sequencing read error. Lacking the conserved final phenylalanine or tryptophan, this CDR3 likely reflects a read error.

The TCR originated in a human donor with low-grade glioma or glioblastoma, undergoing nonglioma brain surgery, or in good health (not recorded which). The J gene is TRBJ2-7, the V gene TRBV20-1; TRBD1 might be the D (6 bases). Sequenced: glioma tissue, nonneoplastic brain tissue, or PBMCs (not recorded which). The CDR3 nucleotides read TGCAGTGCTAGAGCAGGGAGTCAGGGGTACGAGCAGTACTTA. It codes for CSARAGSQGYEQYL.